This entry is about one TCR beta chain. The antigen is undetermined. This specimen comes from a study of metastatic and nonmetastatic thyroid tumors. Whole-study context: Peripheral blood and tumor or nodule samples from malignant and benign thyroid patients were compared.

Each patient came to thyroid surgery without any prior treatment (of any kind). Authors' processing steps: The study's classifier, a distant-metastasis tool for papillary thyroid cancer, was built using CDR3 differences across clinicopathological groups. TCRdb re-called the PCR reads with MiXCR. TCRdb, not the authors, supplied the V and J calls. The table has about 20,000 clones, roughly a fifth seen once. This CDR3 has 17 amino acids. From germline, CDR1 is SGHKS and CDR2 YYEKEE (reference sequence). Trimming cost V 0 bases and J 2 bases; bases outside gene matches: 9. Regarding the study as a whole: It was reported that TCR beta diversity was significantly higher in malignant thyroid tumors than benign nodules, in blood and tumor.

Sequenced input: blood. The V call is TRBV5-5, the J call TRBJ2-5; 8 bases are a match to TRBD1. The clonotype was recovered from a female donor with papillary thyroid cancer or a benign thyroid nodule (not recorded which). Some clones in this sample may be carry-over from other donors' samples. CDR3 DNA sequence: TGTGCCAGCAGCTTGGGCCCGAGACAGGGGTCACAAGAGACCCAGTACTTC. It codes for CASSLGPRQGSQETQYF.